This TCR beta chain stems from a study of T cell responses to AZD1222 COVID-19 vaccine. Study as a whole: Pooled together were second doses at about 4 or about 12 weeks. General study findings and limits: Baseline seropositivity occurred in only six AZD1222 recipients. No day 14 peak samples; only post-peak repertoires were characterized. Dominant at 160-218 and 743-854, vaccine-associated CD4 TCRs also spanned spike.

This table comes from immunoSEQ multiplex PCR, and its TCRdb copy is limited to in-frame clones, with some not included. The sample contains around 69,000 clones, 84% of which appear only once. Germline V lookup: CDR1 MRHNA, CDR2 SNTAGT. Trimming took 0 bases from V and 5 from J; bases not matched to a gene: 6. CDR3 length: 16 amino acids. A note on this clone: Its specificity is not known.

The sequence was collected from an adult in good health. Material: peripheral blood, obtained on day 0 of AZD1222 vaccination. This rearrangement joins TRBV6-4 to TRBJ2-1, with TRBD2 matching 8 bases. The CDR3: CASSDSWRGANNEQFF. In DNA form, the CDR3 reads TGTGCCAGCAGTGACTCGTGGCGGGGGGCTAACAATGAGCAGTTCTTC.